This TCR beta chain emerged from a study of T-cell memory formation after mild COVID-19. Regarding the study as a whole: Researchers report contracting CD4+ clones mostly in CM and EM, with CD8+ clones in EMRA. Clones shrinking from day 15 to 85 showed even CD4/CD8 mixes; later expanders tilted CD4+.

Per germline, CDR1 SNHLY and CDR2 FYNNEI. The length of the CDR3 is 15 residues. Trimming shortened V by 5 bases and J by 0 bases, and 13 bases separated the two germline ends. The authors produced TCR alpha and TCR beta cDNA libraries with sample barcodes and UMIs by 5'RACE using constant-segment primers. TCRdb re-called the 5' RACE reads through MiXCR, storing one row per CDR3 protein. The table lists roughly 400,000 distinct CDR3 sequences, 20% to 25% of them singletons. Regarding this clonotype: Its antigen is unidentified.

The V call is TRBV2, the J call TRBJ1-1; D not resolved. Specimen: PBMCs or a T cell subset sorted from them (not recorded which). The receptor was derived from an adult woman who had mild COVID-19 (a few samples of this study predate the infection). Cell type and time point are not known. The CDR3 reads CASSLTPTLNTEAFF. The CDR3 DNA follows: TGTGCCAGCAGTCTAACTCCAACACTGAACACTGAAGCTTTCTTT.